This T cell receptor beta chain was obtained from a study of blood T cell repertoires in COVID-19. Germline V gives CDR1 SEHNR, CDR2 FQNEAQ (reference sequence). The CDR3 is made up of 14 amino acids. V gave up 2 bases and J gave up 5 bases, with 12 bases separating them. TCRdb's table, derived via immunoSEQ multiplex PCR, lists solely in-frame clones and lacks some. Of about 26,000 clones listed, about 80% are singletons. V is TRBV7-9 and J is TRBJ1-1; the D gene is possibly TRBD1 (6 bases). The source is an elderly man with active or convalescent COVID-19. The sample consisted of peripheral blood. The CDR3 nucleotides are TGTGCCAGCAGCTTAACAACAGGGATAACTGAAGCTTTCTTT. Residues: CASSLTTGITEAFF.